The next 32 T cell receptor beta chains were all read from a single sample in a study of T cell responses to AZD1222 COVID-19 vaccine. Profiled with immunoSEQ multiplex PCR; TCRdb holds only in-frame clones, not every one. The sample includes more than 150,000 clones, roughly 90% of them seen just once. Sample: peripheral blood, taken 28 days after the second AZD1222 dose. Source of these receptors: an adult who received the AZD1222 COVID-19 vaccine.

V gene TRBV7-2 combines with J gene TRBJ2-7; no firm D call. Germline CDR1 reads SGHTA; CDR2 reads FQGNSA. This CDR3 contains 12 residues. Trimming took 3 bases from V and 1 from J, leaving 4 bases between them. This CDR3 is CASSFDSYEQYF. CDR3 nucleotides: TGTGCCAGCAGCTTCGATTCCTACGAGCAGTACTTC.

The rearrangement joins TRBV7-9 to TRBJ1-4, with a weak D call TRBD1 (5 bases). This CDR3 comprises 14 residues. The germline V and J ends were trimmed by 5 bases and 12 bases, with 19 bases remaining between them. Looked up from germline, CDR1 is SEHNR and CDR2 is FQNEAQ (reference sequence). This chain's CDR3 is CASSTSRDGGELFF. CDR3 DNA sequence: TGTGCCAGCAGCACAAGCCGGGACGGCGGAGAACTGTTTTTT.

This chain joins TRBV18 and TRBJ1-1; the match to TRBD1 covers 7 bases. J gave up 1 base and V 0 bases, and 5 bases lay outside the gene matches. The CDR3 runs to 16 residues. Germline V CDR1 and CDR2: KGHSH, LQKENI. The CDR3 loop reads CASSPPSRGRNTEAFF. The CDR3 region has the DNA TGTGCCAGCTCACCACCCTCTAGGGGGCGGAACACTGAAGCTTTCTTT.

The chain has TRBV7-9 and TRBJ1-3; 8 bases align to TRBD1. Germline CDR1 is SEHNR and CDR2 is FQNEAQ (reference sequence). J was trimmed by 2 bases and V by 4 bases; bases with no gene match: 7. This CDR3 region has 16 residues. The CDR3 DNA reads TGTGCCAGCAGCTCAGAAGAGACAGGGGCTGGAAACACCATATATTTT. Translation gives CASSSEETGAGNTIYF. Together with reference TRBV7-9 and TRBJ1-3, the CDR3 gives the full variable domain: DTGVSQNPRHKITKRGQNVTFRCDPISEHNRLYWYRQTLGQGPEFLTYFQNEAQLEKSRLLSDRFSAERPKGSFSTLEIQRTEQGDSAMYLCASSSEETGAGNTIYFGEGSWLTVV.

J is TRBJ2-3 and V is TRBV7-3; D is uncertain. Trimming cost V 5 bases and J 3 bases, with 9 bases left between them. Looked up from germline, CDR1 is SGHTA and CDR2 is FQGTGA. CDR3 length equals 13 residues. The CDR3 protein is CASSHQTTDTQYF. The CDR3 DNA reads TGTGCCAGCAGCCATCAAACGACAGATACGCAGTATTTT.

The V and J genes are TRBV6-6 and TRBJ2-1; 9 nucleotides agree with TRBD2. The CDR3 loop spans 16 amino acids. J gave up 3 bases and V 4 bases, and 7 bases lay outside the gene matches. Germline V gene sequence: CDR1 MNHNY, CDR2 SVGAGI (reference sequence). In DNA, the CDR3 is TGTGCCAGCAGTTCTCCGGCGGGGGGGCTCTACAATGAGCAGTTCTTC. This encodes CASSSPAGGLYNEQFF.

A single count supports this clone. The chain recombines TRBV7-6 with TRBJ2-5, with unresolved D. CDR3 length: 15 residues. The V end was cut by 7 bases, the J end by 2 bases, with 17 bases between. Germline V gene lookup returns CDR1 SGHVS and CDR2 FNYEAQ. The CDR3, as DNA: TGTGCCAGCACCGAAAGGGCCACCTTTCAAGAGACCCAGTACTTC. Translation: CASTERATFQETQYF.

The chain has TRBV7-8 and TRBJ2-7, with TRBD1 matching over 9 bases. V lost 5 bases, J lost 4 bases, and 9 bases stayed unmatched. Germline V CDR1 and CDR2: SGHVS, FQNEAQ. CDR3 length equals 15 residues. The CDR3 reads CASSPLQGARYEQYF. As DNA, the CDR3 is TGTGCCAGCAGCCCCCTACAGGGGGCTCGGTACGAGCAGTACTTC.

The chain employs TRBV6-5 and TRBJ1-5, with D possibly TRBD1 on 5 matching bases. The CDR3 is 13 amino acids. CDR1 and CDR2 from the germline V gene are MNHEY and SVGAGI. Trimming stripped 5 bases from V and 6 bases from J, with 11 bases between. For the CDR3, the DNA is TGTGCCAGCAGTCAGGGTCTCGCTCAGCCCCAGCATTTT. Translating gives CASSQGLAQPQHF.

The chain combines TRBV27 with TRBJ1-1; tentatively, D is TRBD1 (5 bases). There are 15 residues in the CDR3. Trimming shortened V by 2 bases and J by 5 bases, and 15 bases separated the two germline ends. CDR1 MNHEY and CDR2 SMNVEV come from the germline V gene (reference sequence). CDR3 in DNA: TGTGCCAGCAGTTTAGCCGGGACTTACTCGACTGAAGCTTTCTTT. It yields the protein CASSLAGTYSTEAFF.

This clone was counted once. The chain links TRBV27 to TRBJ1-6, with D tentatively TRBD1 (6 bases). V gave up 4 bases and J gave up 7 bases, with 17 bases separating them. Germline assignment: CDR1 MNHEY and CDR2 SMNVEV (reference sequence). The CDR3 has 16 amino acids. CDR3 loop: CASSWVPGARNSPLHF. DNA of the CDR3: TGTGCCAGCAGTTGGGTCCCGGGGGCGCGAAATTCACCCCTCCACTTT.

The rearrangement joins TRBV15 to TRBJ2-2; TRBD1 is a possible D gene (5 bases). CDR3 length equals 15 residues. The V gene's germline CDR1 is LNHNV and CDR2 YYDKDF (reference sequence). Trimming left V 0 bases short and J 4 bases short, with 9 bases between. The DNA for the CDR3 is TGTGCCACCAGCAGAGACAGGGTTACCACCGGGGAGCTGTTTTTT. Its protein product is CATSRDRVTTGELFF.

The chain uses TRBV7-9 and TRBJ2-1; tentatively, D is TRBD2 (6 bases). Trimming stripped 0 bases from V and 9 bases from J, with 15 bases between. Per the germline V gene, CDR1 is SEHNR and CDR2 is FQNEAQ (reference sequence). The CDR3 is 15 residues long. DNA of the CDR3: TGTGCCAGCAGCTTAGCGGGGGGACCTCCACGTGAGCAGTTCTTC. It translates to CASSLAGGPPREQFF.

The genes are TRBV28 and TRBJ1-5; the D is unclear. Germline CDR1 and CDR2: MDHEN and SYDVKM. Trimming removed 6 bases from V and 6 bases from J, with 6 bases in between. This CDR3 has 11 residues. Written as DNA, the CDR3 is TGTGCCAGCAGGTCCGGTCAGCCCCAGCATTTT. It yields the protein CASRSGQPQHF.

This chain connects TRBV30 to TRBJ1-1; D gene ambiguous. The CDR3 has 12 residues. CDR1 and CDR2 (germline): GTSNPN, SVGIG (reference sequence). The V gene lost 2 bases and the J gene lost 1 base, with 5 bases spanning the gap. This chain's CDR3 is CAWSRRNTEAFF. The CDR3 coding sequence is TGTGCCTGGAGTAGGAGGAACACTGAAGCTTTCTTT.

The genes are TRBV2 and TRBJ2-5; D is perhaps TRBD1 (5 bases). Trimming took off 4 bases at V and 5 bases at J, with 8 bases between the two ends. Germline CDR1 is SNHLY and CDR2 is FYNNEI. The CDR3 has 12 residues. CDR3 in amino acids: CASSVYRETQYF. The CDR3 DNA sequence: TGTGCCAGCAGTGTTTACAGGGAGACCCAGTACTTC.

This clone has more than one count but fewer than ten. The V call is TRBV29-1, the J call TRBJ1-1, with D unresolved. The CDR3 spans 11 residues. Trimming cost V 4 bases and J 0 bases, with 3 bases left between them. CDR1 is SQVTM, CDR2 ANQGSEA, per germline. Written as DNA, the CDR3 is TGCAGCGTTGTATTGAACACTGAAGCTTTCTTT. Protein sequence: CSVVLNTEAFF.

This clone was found once. This chain links TRBV6-5 with TRBJ2-7; D is unclear. The germline V gene encodes CDR1 MNHEY and CDR2 SVGAGI. The CDR3 is 14 residues long. V gave up 2 bases and J gave up 3 bases, with 11 bases separating them. CDR3 region: CASSYQGSGYEQYF. CDR3 DNA: TGTGCCAGCAGTTACCAAGGGTCGGGCTACGAGCAGTACTTC.

The V call is TRBV3-1 (or the pseudogene TRBV3-2), the J call TRBJ1-5; D remains ambiguous. Germline CDR1 and CDR2: LGHDT and YNNKEL (reference sequence). The V end lost 0 bases, the J end lost 0 bases, and 12 bases lay between the germline ends. The CDR3 loop spans 17 amino acids. The CDR3 loop is CASSQDGPQDSNQPQHF. CDR3 in DNA: TGTGCCAGCAGCCAAGATGGACCACAAGATAGCAATCAGCCCCAGCATTTT.

This clone was seen just once. V gene TRBV6-2 or TRBV6-3 combines with J gene TRBJ2-7; TRBD2 agrees at 15 bases. The CDR3 runs to 17 residues. The V and J ends lost 2 bases and 2 bases, in that order; junction bases with no gene match: 4. Looked up from germline, CDR1 is MNHEY and CDR2 is SVGEGT. The CDR3 DNA follows: TGTGCCAGCAGTTACGGACTAGCGGGAGGGCCGACCTACGAGCAGTACTTC. It translates to CASSYGLAGGPTYEQYF.

The rearrangement joins TRBV9 to TRBJ1-1; D gene unclear. CDR1 and CDR2 (germline): SGDLS, YYNGEE. This CDR3 spans 11 amino acids. V lost 0 bases and J lost 7, with 4 bases in between. The CDR3 sequence: CASSVGVEAFF. CDR3 coding DNA: TGTGCCAGCAGCGTAGGGGTTGAAGCTTTCTTT.

The chain links TRBV5-1 to TRBJ2-5; the match to TRBD2 covers 7 bases. This CDR3 has 15 residues. Germline V gives CDR1 SGHRS, CDR2 YFSETQ. V was pared by 7 bases and J by 2 bases, with 11 bases of the junction left unmatched. In DNA form, the CDR3 reads TGCGCCAGCCTAGCGGAACCCCGGAAACAAGAGACCCAGTACTTC. Its translation: CASLAEPRKQETQYF.

The chain is built from TRBV7-6 and TRBJ2-2; 7 bases fit TRBD1. CDR1 and CDR2 from the germline V gene are SGHVS and FNYEAQ. J gave up 7 bases and V 6 bases, and 8 bases lay outside the gene matches. The CDR3 contains 14 residues. The chain's CDR3 is CASRQTGALGELFF. CDR3 nucleotides: TGTGCCAGCAGGCAAACAGGGGCCCTCGGGGAGCTGTTTTTT.

The chain employs TRBV5-8 and TRBJ2-7; D remains unclear. This CDR3 comprises 14 residues. Germline CDR1 and CDR2: SGHTS and YDEGEE. Trimming took off 0 bases at V and 3 bases at J, with 10 bases between the two ends. The CDR3, as DNA: TGTGCCAGCAGCTTGGGATGGGCGAGCTACGAGCAGTACTTC. It specifies CASSLGWASYEQYF.

V gene TRBV7-9 combines with J gene TRBJ2-5, with D uncertain. Germline CDR1 and CDR2: SEHNR and FQNEAQ (reference sequence). CDR3 size: 11 residues. The V and J ends lost 2 bases and 3 bases respectively, with 1 base between them. CDR3 DNA: TGTGCCAGCAGCTTAAAAGAGACCCAGTACTTC. Translation gives CASSLKETQYF.

The chain has TRBV3-1 (or the pseudogene TRBV3-2) and TRBJ2-7, with 7 positions matching TRBD2. V lost 4 bases, J lost 5 bases, and 5 bases stayed unmatched. The CDR3 is made up of 13 amino acids. Germline V gene lookup returns CDR1 LGHDT and CDR2 YNNKEL (reference sequence). The CDR3 sequence is CASSRGLGDEQYF. The CDR3 DNA reads TGTGCCAGCAGCCGAGGACTAGGGGACGAGCAGTACTTC.

This chain joins TRBV5-1 and TRBJ2-7; D uncertain. Germline V gene sequence: CDR1 SGHRS, CDR2 YFSETQ. The germline V and J ends were trimmed by 0 bases and 3 bases, with 16 bases remaining between them. CDR3 length: 16 amino acids. CDR3 protein: CASSLEGGARIYEQYF. The CDR3 DNA reads TGCGCCAGCAGCTTGGAGGGCGGAGCCAGGATCTACGAGCAGTACTTC. The variable domain in full, with the rest retrieved from reference TRBV5-1 and TRBJ2-7, is KAGVTQTPRYLIKTRGQQVTLSCSPISGHRSVSWYQQTPGQGLQFLFEYFSETQRNKGNFPGRFSGRQFSNSRSEMNVSTLELGDSALYLCASSLEGGARIYEQYFGPGTRLTVT.

The rearrangement uses TRBV12-3 or TRBV12-4 and TRBJ1-1; no clear D. The CDR3 is 13 residues long. V gave up 3 bases and J gave up 3 bases, with 8 bases separating them. The CDR3 region is CASSLARDTEAFF. The CDR3 coding sequence is TGTGCCAGCAGTTTGGCAAGGGACACTGAAGCTTTCTTT.

This chain joins TRBV7-8 and TRBJ1-5; TRBD1 is a possible D gene (5 bases). The CDR3 length is 14 residues. The V end was cut by 3 bases, the J end by 7 bases, with 13 bases between. CDR1 is SGHVS and CDR2 is FQNEAQ in the germline V gene. CDR3 nucleotide sequence: TGTGCCAGCAGCTTCGCGGGGCCTTCCCAGCCCCAGCATTTT. Protein: CASSFAGPSQPQHF.

The chain joins TRBV11-2 to TRBJ2-2; TRBD1 matches 9 bases. Unmatched junction bases numbered 4, after V lost 8 bases and J lost 6 bases. Germline CDR1 reads SGHAT; CDR2 reads FQNNGV. The CDR3 totals 13 residues. CDR3 amino acids: CASPQGAAGELFF. CDR3 nucleotides: TGTGCCAGCCCACAGGGGGCGGCCGGGGAGCTGTTTTTT.

The rearrangement uses TRBV6-2 or TRBV6-3 and TRBJ1-2; D unresolved. The V end was cut by 6 bases, the J end by 7 bases, with 12 bases between. CDR3 size: 12 residues. Germline V lookup: CDR1 MNHEY, CDR2 SVGEGT. CDR3 sequence reads: CASSEKVPGYTF. In DNA, the CDR3 is TGTGCCAGCAGCGAAAAGGTTCCTGGCTACACCTTC.

The J gene is TRBJ2-2, the V gene TRBV18, with D tentatively TRBD2 (6 bases). The CDR3 is made up of 17 amino acids. Trimming cost V 3 bases and J 0 bases, with 14 bases left between them. Germline lookup yields CDR1 KGHSH and CDR2 LQKENI. The CDR3 coding sequence is TGTGCCAGCTCACCCTCTCTTGGGACTCCGAACACCGGGGAGCTGTTTTTT. Residues: CASSPSLGTPNTGELFF.